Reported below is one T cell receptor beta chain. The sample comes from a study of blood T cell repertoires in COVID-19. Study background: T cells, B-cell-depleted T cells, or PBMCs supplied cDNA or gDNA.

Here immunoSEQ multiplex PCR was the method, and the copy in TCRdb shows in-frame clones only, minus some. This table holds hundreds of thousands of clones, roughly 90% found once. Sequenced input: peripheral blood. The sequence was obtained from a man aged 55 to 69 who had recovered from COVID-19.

This CDR3 is CATSRDGGRNTEAFF. The DNA for the CDR3 is TGTGCCACCAGCAGAGATGGGGGCCGGAACACTGAAGCTTTCTTT. V and J are TRBV15 and TRBJ1-1, with a tentative D call TRBD1 (6 bases). V was trimmed by 0 bases and J by 1 base, leaving 9 bases between them. The CDR3 loop spans 15 amino acids. The V gene's germline CDR1 is LNHNV and CDR2 YYDKDF (reference sequence).